A selection of T cell receptor beta chains follows, all from one sample in a study of blood T cells in healthy people across ages. TCRdb reanalysed the 5' RACE reads using MiXCR and keeps one entry per CDR3 protein. Of approximately 1,000,000 distinct CDR3 sequences detected, 35% to 50% appear once; the ten largest clones hold 15% to 20%. Sequenced sample: blood. The source is a woman aged 55 to 70 in good health. CDR3s include the opening cysteine and the closing phenylalanine or tryptophan. The D gene is left open where the match is weak. For some rows the clone size is stated as once, few or many, or as a class when expanded; others skip it.

>NA|TRBJ2-2|TRBV11-2|NA
CASSLLKRSPGNRTGELFF
TGTGCCAGCAGCCTTCTGAAACGTAGTCCAGGGAACCGCACCGGGGAGCTGTTTTTT
>few|TRBJ2-3|TRBV7-2|TRBD1
CASSQRGFTGQGSTDTQYF
TGTGCCAGCAGCCAAAGAGGATTTACCGGACAGGGTAGCACAGATACGCAGTATTTT
>NA|TRBJ2-1|TRBV2|NA
CASGPRWNEQFF
TGTGCCAGCGGACCCCGTTGGAATGAGCAGTTCTTC
>few|TRBJ2-5|TRBV7-6|NA
CASSPGGQETQYF
TGTGCCAGCAGCCCTGGCGGGCAAGAGACCCAGTACTTC
>NA|TRBJ2-7|TRBV5-1|TRBD1
CASSGTKVSGGYEQYF
TGCGCCAGCAGCGGGACGAAGGTGTCAGGGGGTTACGAGCAGTACTTC
>few|TRBJ1-6|TRBV12-3/TRBV12-4|TRBD1
CASRPTSGTDSPLHF
TGTGCCAGCAGACCGACGTCCGGGACAGATTCACCCCTCCACTTT
>NA|TRBJ2-1|TRBV12-3/TRBV12-4|NA
CASSATVGVEQFF
TGTGCCAGCAGTGCGACTGTCGGGGTTGAGCAGTTCTTC
>NA|TRBJ2-3|TRBV12-3/TRBV12-4|TRBD2
CASSTCGRDADTQYF
TGTGCCAGCAGTACTTGCGGGAGGGACGCAGATACGCAGTATTTT
>few|TRBJ2-7|TRBV6-1|NA
CASSESQGLAYEQYF
TGTGCCAGCAGTGAAAGCCAGGGGTTAGCCTACGAGCAGTACTTC
>NA|TRBJ2-1|TRBV4-2|TRBD1
CASSQGPIGTGGYNEQFF
TGTGCCAGCAGCCAAGGGCCCATAGGGACAGGGGGATACAATGAGCAGTTCTTC
>few|TRBJ2-5|TRBV7-9|TRBD2
CASSLMTSGAQGETQYF
TGTGCCAGCAGCTTAATGACTAGCGGAGCCCAAGGAGAGACCCAGTACTTC
>few|TRBJ2-5|TRBV29-1|NA
CSVESSLREPYQETQYF
TGCAGCGTTGAAAGCAGCCTAAGGGAACCCTACCAAGAGACCCAGTACTTC
>NA|TRBJ2-5|TRBV4-1|NA
CASSQDNRDGQYF
TGCGCCAGCAGCCAAGACAATAGGGATGGGCAGTACTTC
>NA|TRBJ1-1|TRBV29-1|NA
CSVPRRGLNTEAFF
TGCAGCGTCCCTAGGCGGGGATTGAACACTGAAGCTTTCTTT
>NA|TRBJ2-3|TRBV12-3/TRBV12-4|TRBD2
CANRGAGGNTQYF
TGTGCCAACCGCGGAGCGGGAGGAAATACGCAGTATTTT
>few|TRBJ2-7|TRBV3-1|NA
CASSQAAHEQYF
TGTGCCAGCAGCCAAGCCGCCCACGAGCAGTACTTC
>few|TRBJ2-1|TRBV15|TRBD2
CATSRGGLARYNEQFF
TGTGCCACCAGCAGGGGAGGACTAGCAAGATACAATGAGCAGTTCTTC
>NA|TRBJ2-1|TRBV10-1|TRBD2
CDRGRAYNEQFF
TGCGACCGCGGGAGGGCCTACAATGAGCAGTTCTTC
>NA|TRBJ1-2|TRBV27|TRBD1
CASSRDRGPTNHGYTF
TGTGCCAGCAGCCGGGACAGGGGGCCAACAAACCATGGCTACACCTTC
>NA|TRBJ2-7|TRBV6-2/TRBV6-3|NA
CASRAGGHVQYF
TGTGCCAGCAGGGCAGGGGGGCACGTGCAGTACTTC
>NA|TRBJ2-1|TRBV7-3|TRBD1
CASSKLSIGQDSNEQFF
TGTGCCAGCAGCAAATTATCAATCGGACAGGACTCCAATGAGCAGTTCTTC
>NA|TRBJ2-1|TRBV11-2|TRBD2
CASSFPTEGLAGGSSYNEQFF
TGTGCCAGCAGCTTCCCGACGGAGGGACTAGCGGGAGGGAGCTCCTACAATGAGCAGTTCTTC
>NA|TRBJ2-3|TRBV5-6|NA
CASSLTPGAVRQDTQYF
TGTGCCAGCAGCTTGACCCCAGGGGCCGTACGACAGGATACGCAGTATTTT
>NA|TRBJ2-7|TRBV20-1|NA
CSATQGGRYEQYF
TGCAGTGCTACCCAGGGGGGACGCTACGAGCAGTACTTC
>NA|TRBJ2-5|TRBV20-1|TRBD2
CSAKTSGRQETQYF
TGCAGTGCTAAGACTAGCGGGAGACAAGAGACCCAGTACTTC
>NA|TRBJ2-1|TRBV25-1|NA
CASSESQGFLYNEQFF
TGTGCCAGCAGTGAATCCCAGGGTTTCCTTTACAATGAGCAGTTCTTC
>many|TRBJ2-3|TRBV28|NA
CASSLSELWETGRDTQYF
TGTGCCAGCAGTTTATCGGAACTTTGGGAGACAGGCCGAGATACGCAGTATTTT
>NA|TRBJ2-5|TRBV12-3/TRBV12-4|TRBD2
CASSFSPGLAAQETQYF
TGTGCCAGCAGTTTCAGTCCGGGACTAGCGGCCCAAGAGACCCAGTACTTC
>NA|TRBJ2-1|TRBV20-1|TRBD1
CSARPGTGVREQFF
TGCAGTGCTAGACCCGGGACAGGGGTACGTGAGCAGTTCTTC
>NA|TRBJ1-4|TRBV6-2/TRBV6-3|NA
CASSSGLKGEKLFF
TGTGCCAGCAGTTCGGGGCTCAAAGGTGAAAAACTGTTTTTT
>NA|TRBJ1-2|TRBV29-1|TRBD1
CSVLVPDRGDYGYTF
TGCAGCGTCCTGGTACCAGACAGGGGGGACTATGGCTACACCTTC
>NA|TRBJ2-1|TRBV20-1|NA
CSARGGGDEQFF
TGCAGTGCGAGGGGAGGAGGGGATGAGCAGTTCTTC
>NA|TRBJ1-6|TRBV5-1|NA
CASSLDGGENSPLHF
TGCGCCAGCAGCTTGGACGGGGGCGAAAATTCACCCCTCCACTTT
>few|TRBJ2-5|TRBV29-1|NA
CSVDSTPLQETQYF
TGCAGCGTTGACAGTACCCCTCTTCAAGAGACCCAGTACTTC
>NA|TRBJ2-3|TRBV6-2/TRBV6-3|TRBD1
CTSSYDRGGDTQYF
TGTACCAGCAGCTACGACAGGGGCGGTGATACGCAGTATTTT
>NA|TRBJ2-5|TRBV7-6|TRBD2
CASSLDLADQETQYF
TGTGCCAGCAGCTTAGATCTAGCGGATCAAGAGACCCAGTACTTC
>NA|TRBJ2-1|TRBV6-4|TRBD2
CASSDWPSGNYNEQFF
TGTGCCAGCAGTGACTGGCCTAGCGGGAACTACAATGAGCAGTTCTTC
>NA|TRBJ2-3|TRBV7-9|TRBD2
CASSLILAGGLGDTQYF
TGTGCCAGCAGCTTAATCCTAGCGGGAGGGCTGGGAGATACGCAGTATTTT
>many|TRBJ2-7|TRBV7-9|TRBD1
CASSLGQGGPYEQYF
TGTGCCAGCAGCTTAGGACAGGGTGGGCCCTACGAGCAGTACTTC
>NA|TRBJ1-1|TRBV7-9|NA
CASSLGAVPEAFF
TGTGCCAGCAGCTTAGGGGCCGTCCCTGAAGCTTTCTTT
>NA|TRBJ1-1|TRBV6-5|NA
CASMRGGGTEAFF
TGTGCCAGCATGAGGGGAGGTGGCACTGAAGCTTTCTTT
>NA|TRBJ2-5|TRBV7-9|TRBD2
CANSGLAGGPGETQYF
TGTGCCAACAGCGGACTAGCGGGGGGACCCGGAGAGACCCAGTACTTC
>few|TRBJ2-7|TRBV11-3|NA
CASSLDSDNSYEQYF
TGTGCCAGCAGCTTAGACTCGGACAACTCCTACGAGCAGTACTTC
>NA|TRBJ2-1|TRBV15|NA
CATSRDPLMGPEQFF
TGTGCCACCAGCAGAGATCCCCTCATGGGTCCTGAGCAGTTCTTC
>NA|TRBJ2-7|TRBV10-2|NA
CASSDAGRRGEQYF
TGCGCCAGCAGTGATGCAGGCCGACGGGGCGAGCAGTACTTC
>many|TRBJ2-3|TRBV5-1|NA
CASSLGGPTDTQYF
TGCGCCAGCAGCTTGGGGGGTCCCACAGATACGCAGTATTTT
>NA|TRBJ2-1|TRBV9|NA
CASSASSEYNEQFF
TGTGCCAGCAGCGCTAGCAGTGAATACAATGAGCAGTTCTTC
>few|TRBJ1-5|TRBV24-1|TRBD1
CATSDPPTGAANQPQHF
TGTGCCACCAGTGACCCCCCGACAGGGGCGGCGAATCAGCCCCAGCATTTT
>few|TRBJ2-1|TRBV5-1|TRBD2
CASSPGIAGMNEQFF
TGCGCCAGCAGCCCCGGGATAGCGGGAATGAATGAGCAGTTCTTC
>few|TRBJ1-4|TRBV27|NA
CASSLWGAREKLFF
TGTGCCAGCAGTTTATGGGGGGCGCGCGAAAAACTGTTTTTT
>NA|TRBJ2-7|TRBV2|NA
CASSEHYEQYF
TGTGCCAGCAGTGAACACTACGAGCAGTACTTC
>once|TRBJ2-1|TRBV20-1|NA
CSARKPGTGYNEQFF
TGCAGTGCTAGAAAGCCCGGGACGGGCTACAATGAGCAGTTCTTC